A single sample is the source of the 27 T cell receptor beta chains below, sequenced in a study of shared clonotypes between healthy human individuals. Assay: immunoSEQ multiplex PCR; the TCRdb copy retains only in-frame clones and omits some. The sample contains about 2.3 million clones, just over 90% of which appear only once. The sample was naive CD4+ T cells from PBMCs. The subset: CD45RA+ positively selected. The receptors derive from a man aged 18 to 30 in good health. Some clones in this sample may be carry-over from other donors' samples.

CDR3 loop: CASRAGTGSSNEQFF. The CDR3 nucleotides read TGCGCCAGCAGAGCCGGGACAGGATCGTCCAATGAGCAGTTCTTC. The genes are TRBV5-1 and TRBJ2-1, with TRBD1 matching 8 bases. The CDR3 has 15 amino acids. V lost 5 bases and J lost 6; bases outside the gene matches: 10. The germline CDR1 and CDR2 sequences are SGHRS and YFSETQ.

Concerning this clone itself: Other DNA sequences in this sample translate to the same CDR3. The V gene is TRBV5-1, the J gene TRBJ1-1, with 8 nucleotides matching TRBD1. In germline, CDR1 is SGHRS, CDR2 YFSETQ. This CDR3 is built from 14 residues. V trimming: 4 bases; J trimming: 1 base; junction bases outside the gene matches: 3. CDR3 region: CASSRGTGNTEAFF. CDR3 DNA sequence: TGCGCCAGCAGCCGAGGGACAGGGAACACTGAAGCTTTCTTT.

The chain has TRBV4-2 and TRBJ2-3; 11 bases align to TRBD2. The V gene end was trimmed by 3 bases and the J gene end by 1 base; junction bases not matched to a gene: 3. This CDR3 has 16 residues. Germline V CDR1 and CDR2: LGHNA, YNFKEQ. The CDR3 bases are TGTGCCAGCAGCCACGGGACTAGCGGACGCACAGATACGCAGTATTTT. This sequence encodes CASSHGTSGRTDTQYF.

V is TRBV5-1 and J is TRBJ2-6; TRBD2 matches at 7 bases. The CDR3 is 18 residues long. V was clipped by 4 bases and J by 1 base; unmatched bases: 11. Germline V gene lookup returns CDR1 SGHRS and CDR2 YFSETQ. The CDR3 protein is CASSSNSGRGSGANVLTF. The CDR3 coding sequence is TGCGCCAGCAGCAGTAACTCCGGGCGGGGGTCTGGGGCCAACGTCCTGACTTTC.

Comment on this clone: Distinct nucleotide sequences in the sample also encode this CDR3. V and J are TRBV2 and TRBJ2-5, with D unclear. Germline V lookup: CDR1 SNHLY, CDR2 FYNNEI. This CDR3 region has 12 residues. Trimming shortened V by 4 bases and J by 4 bases, and 7 bases separated the two germline ends. CDR3 sequence reads: CASSVLGETQYF. As DNA, the CDR3 is TGTGCCAGCAGTGTGTTAGGAGAGACCCAGTACTTC.

The J gene is TRBJ1-3, the V gene TRBV2; TRBD1 might be the D (5 bases). Germline V gene sequence: CDR1 SNHLY, CDR2 FYNNEI. The CDR3 is 15 amino acids. V was trimmed by 1 base and J by 3 bases, leaving 10 bases between them. For the CDR3, the DNA is TGTGCCAGCAGTGAAGGTGGGGCTAATGGAAACACCATATATTTT. It translates to CASSEGGANGNTIYF.

V usage is TRBV7-2 and J usage is TRBJ2-1; 13 nucleotides line up with TRBD2. This CDR3 is built from 16 residues. V trimming: 9 bases; J trimming: 10 bases; junction bases outside the gene matches: 15. Germline assignment: CDR1 SGHTA and CDR2 FQGNSA. CDR3 DNA: TGTGCCAGTCGTAGGCTGGGACAGGGACTAGCGGGAGAGCAGTTCTTC. Its protein is CASRRLGQGLAGEQFF.

The chain recombines TRBV5-5 with TRBJ2-2; the D is unclear. The CDR3 totals 15 residues. V lost 4 bases, J lost 0 bases, and 10 bases lay in between. Looked up from germline, CDR1 is SGHKS and CDR2 is YYEKEE (reference sequence). CDR3 sequence: CASSVISTNTGELFF. CDR3 bases: TGTGCCAGCAGCGTTATCAGCACGAACACCGGGGAGCTGTTTTTT.

The V call is TRBV5-6, the J call TRBJ1-2; the match to TRBD1 covers 8 bases. This CDR3 spans 13 amino acids. With V trimmed by 4 bases and J by 5 bases, 4 bases remained unmatched. Per the germline V gene, CDR1 is SGHDT and CDR2 is YYEEEE. This chain's CDR3 is CASSKRQGYGYTF. As DNA, the CDR3 is TGTGCCAGCAGCAAAAGACAGGGGTATGGCTACACCTTC. Full variable domain (missing parts from reference TRBV5-6 and TRBJ1-2): DAGVTQSPTHLIKTRGQQVTLRCSPKSGHDTVSWYQQALGQGPQFIFQYYEEEERQRGNFPDRFSGHQFPNYSSELNVNALLLGDSALYLCASSKRQGYGYTFGSGTRLTVV.

The rearrangement uses TRBV28 and TRBJ2-7; 11 bases align to TRBD2. The germline CDR1 and CDR2 sequences are MDHEN and SYDVKM. The J segment lost 0 bases and the V segment lost 5 bases, leaving 9 bases of the junction unmatched. The CDR3 covers 17 residues. The CDR3 nucleotides read TGTGCCAGCAGTCATTTTTCTAGCGGGAGGTACTCCTACGAGCAGTACTTC. Translated, it gives CASSHFSSGRYSYEQYF.

The chain uses TRBV7-9 and TRBJ2-7; D may be TRBD1 (6 bases). CDR1 is SEHNR, CDR2 FQNEAQ, per germline (reference sequence). Deletions cut 4 bases from V and 5 bases from J, with 18 bases between. This CDR3 region has 15 residues. Here the CDR3 reads CASSSGAGEIHEQYF. The CDR3 DNA is TGTGCCAGCAGCTCAGGAGCAGGGGAGATCCACGAGCAGTACTTC.

The table lists this clone with a count of one. The rearrangement links TRBV7-8 to TRBJ1-2; D is perhaps TRBD1 (6 bases). CDR3 length: 15 residues. Germline lookup yields CDR1 SGHVS and CDR2 FQNEAQ. The V end was cut by 1 base, the J end by 4 bases, with 13 bases between. CDR3 amino acids: CASSLVTGPFYGYTF. As DNA, the CDR3 is TGTGCCAGCAGCTTAGTTACAGGGCCCTTCTATGGCTACACCTTC.

J is TRBJ1-5 and V is TRBV19, with a possible D match to TRBD1 (5 bases). This CDR3 has 13 amino acids. The V end was cut by 7 bases, the J end by 3 bases, with 10 bases between. From germline, CDR1 is LNHDA and CDR2 SQIVND (reference sequence). CDR3 amino acids: CASTSGYNQPQHF. Here the CDR3 DNA reads TGTGCCAGTACCTCAGGGTACAATCAGCCCCAGCATTTT.

J is TRBJ1-1 and V is TRBV6-1, with D possibly being TRBD1 (5 bases). The length of the CDR3 is 12 residues. Germline V gives CDR1 MNHNS, CDR2 SASEGT. Deletions cut 1 base from V and 11 bases from J, with 11 bases between. The CDR3 DNA sequence: TGTGCCAGCAGTGAAGGGCCCTGGGGCGCTTTCTTT. Encoded protein: CASSEGPWGAFF.

This clone was picked up a small number of times. Other DNA sequences from this sample encode an identical CDR3 as well. This chain links TRBV29-1 with TRBJ1-1; weak D call: TRBD1 (6 bases). Germline V gene sequence: CDR1 SQVTM, CDR2 ANQGSEA. V gave up 6 bases and J gave up 1 base, with 12 bases separating them. This CDR3 contains 13 residues. Here the CDR3 reads CSVLGQRNTEAFF. The CDR3 DNA follows: TGCAGCGTCCTGGGACAAAGGAACACTGAAGCTTTCTTT.

This sequence joins TRBV11-3 and TRBJ2-7; D not certain. This CDR3 is built from 15 residues. Trimming removed 0 bases from V and 0 bases from J, with 9 bases in between. The germline gives CDR1 SGHNT, CDR2 YENEEA. The CDR3 DNA reads as TGTGCCAGCAGCTTAGAGCCAGGAGCCTCCTACGAGCAGTACTTC. Translated: CASSLEPGASYEQYF.

This clone came up a few times. The chain has TRBV18 and TRBJ2-7, with D unresolved. This CDR3 spans 15 amino acids. In germline, CDR1 is KGHSH, CDR2 LQKENI. The V end was cut by 4 bases, the J end by 7 bases, with 20 bases between. In DNA, the CDR3 is TGTGCCAGCTCACAGACCGGGTCCCTCTCCGGGGAGCAGTACTTC. It encodes CASSQTGSLSGEQYF.

This CDR3 is CASSVEELYGELFF. The CDR3 DNA reads TGTGCCAGCAGCGTAGAAGAGCTTTACGGGGAGCTGTTTTTT. The chain has TRBV9 and TRBJ2-2; no firm D call. The CDR3 has 14 amino acids. Germline lookup yields CDR1 SGDLS and CDR2 YYNGEE. V was trimmed by 0 bases and J by 7 bases, leaving 10 bases between them. Full variable domain (outside the CDR3, taken from reference TRBV9 and TRBJ2-2): DSGVTQTPKHLITATGQRVTLRCSPRSGDLSVYWYQQSLDQGLQFLIQYYNGEERAKGNILERFSAQQFPDLHSELNLSSLELGDSALYFCASSVEELYGELFFGEGSRLTVL.

The gene calls are TRBV27 and TRBJ2-3; D call uncertain. CDR3 length equals 12 residues. Trimming removed 4 bases at V and 7 bases at J, with 9 bases between. In germline, CDR1 is MNHEY, CDR2 SMNVEV (reference sequence). DNA for the CDR3: TGTGCCAGCAGTTCCCTGGAAAATACGCAGTATTTT. This gives the protein CASSSLENTQYF.

The V call is TRBV10-3, the J call TRBJ2-5; no definite D call. The ends were cut back, 1 base at V and 5 bases at J, with 14 bases in the middle. Looked up from germline, CDR1 is ENHRY and CDR2 is SYGVKD. The CDR3 contains 15 residues. The CDR3 DNA sequence: TGTGCCATCAGTGAGTTTGGATTAGGAGTGGAGACCCAGTACTTC. Protein sequence: CAISEFGLGVETQYF.

CDR3 in DNA: TGTGCCAGCAGCTGGGGCGACAATCAGCCCCAGCATTTT. Translation: CASSWGDNQPQHF. The chain carries TRBV5-8 and TRBJ1-5, with a weak D call TRBD1 (5 bases). The germline V gene has CDR1 SGHTS and CDR2 YDEGEE. With 3 bases removed from V and 3 bases from J, the gap between germline ends came to 7 bases. CDR3 size: 13 residues.

The chain combines TRBV28 with TRBJ1-1; D possibly corresponds to TRBD1 (5 bases). Germline V gene lookup returns CDR1 MDHEN and CDR2 SYDVKM. V shed 7 bases and J shed 1 base, with 16 bases lying between them. The CDR3 is 15 residues long. The CDR3 loop reads CASTDSGAGNTEAFF. CDR3 in DNA: TGTGCCAGCACCGATTCCGGGGCAGGGAACACTGAAGCTTTCTTT.

The V call is TRBV7-7, the J call TRBJ2-1, with 9 bases matching TRBD1. In germline, CDR1 is SSHAT, CDR2 FNYEAQ (reference sequence). The CDR3 sequence is 13 residues long. V lost 5 bases, J lost 6 bases, and 2 bases stayed unmatched. The DNA of the CDR3 is TGTGCCAGCAGCGCGGACAGGGGCAATGAGCAGTTCTTC. This codes for CASSADRGNEQFF.

The V and J genes are TRBV10-3 and TRBJ1-1; 9 nucleotides agree with TRBD1. Per the germline V gene, CDR1 is ENHRY and CDR2 is SYGVKD. J was trimmed by 2 bases and V by 6 bases; bases with no gene match: 7. There are 15 residues in the CDR3. CDR3 coding DNA: TGTGCCATCAGGAGTCTGGGACAGGGAAACACTGAAGCTTTCTTT. It translates to CAIRSLGQGNTEAFF.

The V and J genes are TRBV7-4 and TRBJ2-1; no clear D gene. CDR1 and CDR2 (germline): SGHVT, SQSDAQ. This CDR3 is 16 amino acids long. Deletions cut 3 bases from V and 0 bases from J, with 12 bases between. The DNA for the CDR3 is TGTGCCAGCAGCTTGGTGGGGATCCTCTCCTACAATGAGCAGTTCTTC. This translates into CASSLVGILSYNEQFF.

The chain has TRBV5-1 and TRBJ2-2; no clear D gene. The CDR3 is 16 residues long. From germline, CDR1 is SGHRS and CDR2 YFSETQ. With 4 bases removed from V and 5 bases from J, the gap between germline ends came to 18 bases. The chain's CDR3 is CASSLGPDRRTGELFF. The DNA of the CDR3 is TGCGCCAGCAGCCTAGGACCCGACCGTAGGACCGGGGAGCTGTTTTTT. Full variable domain (remainder filled in from reference TRBV5-1 and TRBJ2-2): KAGVTQTPRYLIKTRGQQVTLSCSPISGHRSVSWYQQTPGQGLQFLFEYFSETQRNKGNFPGRFSGRQFSNSRSEMNVSTLELGDSALYLCASSLGPDRRTGELFFGEGSRLTVL.

This clone was recorded a few times. The CDR3 is CASSQVGVANQPQHF. CDR3 in DNA: TGCGCCAGCAGCCAAGTAGGGGTGGCGAATCAGCCCCAGCATTTT. The chain joins TRBV4-1 to TRBJ1-5; a possible D gene is TRBD1 (5 bases). V was shortened by 1 base and J by 4 bases, with 11 bases between the two germline ends. The CDR3 runs to 15 residues. Germline values: CDR1 MGHRA, CDR2 YSYEKL.